These T cell receptor beta chains were read from a single sample in a study of OX40 agonist ivuxolimab in advanced cancers. Assay used: immunoSEQ multiplex PCR; TCRdb lists only in-frame clones, some missing. This table holds some 83,000 clones, roughly 86% found once. Specimen: CD4+ or CD8+ T cells sorted from blood, collected in a trial of the OX40 agonist ivuxolimab. These receptor sequences come from an adult with an advanced solid tumor such as melanoma, head and neck, liver or kidney cancer. CDR3s include the opening cysteine and the closing phenylalanine or tryptophan. D genes are given only for firm matches. Clone size is shown for a subset of rows, as once, few, many or a class of expanded clone.

>NA|NA|TRBV5-1|TRBJ2-5
CASSQTPVETQYF
TGCGCCAGCAGCCAGACACCTGTAGAGACCCAGTACTTC
>NA|TRBD2|TRBV6-5|TRBJ2-1
CASRPSGGRGNEQFF
TGTGCCAGCAGGCCCAGCGGGGGGCGAGGCAATGAGCAGTTCTTC
>NA|NA|TRBV10-3|TRBJ2-2
CAISESQTTGELFF
TGTGCCATCAGTGAGTCGCAGACCACCGGGGAGCTGTTTTTT
>NA|NA|TRBV4-2|TRBJ2-1
CASSERDLAYNEQFF
TGTGCCAGCAGCGAGAGGGACCTCGCCTACAATGAGCAGTTCTTC
>NA|TRBD1|TRBV30|TRBJ1-1
CAWNRGDSTEAFF
TGTGCCTGGAACAGGGGAGATAGCACTGAAGCTTTCTTT
>NA|NA|TRBV5-1|TRBJ1-2
CASSLGAGANYGYTF
TGCGCCAGCAGCTTGGGAGCCGGGGCTAACTATGGCTACACCTTC
>NA|NA|TRBV27|TRBJ2-1
CASSSQGPSYNEQFF
TGTGCCAGCAGTTCCCAGGGACCTTCCTACAATGAGCAGTTCTTC
>few|TRBD2|TRBV5-1|TRBJ2-5
CASSLRASGKQETQYF
TGCGCCAGCAGCTTGAGGGCTAGCGGAAAACAAGAGACCCAGTACTTC
>once|NA|TRBV6-5|TRBJ1-5
CASSYSRDQPQHF
TGTGCCAGCAGTTACTCCCGGGATCAGCCCCAGCATTTT
>NA|NA|TRBV27|TRBJ1-6
CASSLKSAAGLLYNSPLHF
TGTGCCAGCAGTTTAAAATCCGCCGCCGGGCTCCTCTATAATTCACCCCTCCACTTT
>NA|NA|TRBV6-5|TRBJ2-3
CASRRGANTDTQYF
TGTGCCAGCCGCCGTGGGGCTAACACAGATACGCAGTATTTT
>NA|TRBD1|TRBV7-2|TRBJ1-5
CASSTRTGPYSNQPQHF
TGTGCCAGCAGCACAAGGACAGGGCCTTATAGCAATCAGCCCCAGCATTTT
>NA|TRBD1|TRBV28|TRBJ1-2
CASSSSQGTGEGYGYTF
TGTGCCAGCAGTTCCTCCCAGGGGACAGGGGAGGGATATGGCTACACCTTC
>once|TRBD2|TRBV7-8|TRBJ2-2
CASSWGRANTGELFF
TGTGCCAGCAGCTGGGGGAGGGCGAACACCGGGGAGCTGTTTTTT
>NA|NA|TRBV5-1|TRBJ1-3
CASNLWGGPISGNTIYF
TGCGCCAGCAACTTATGGGGGGGGCCGATCTCTGGAAACACCATATATTTT
>NA|NA|TRBV5-6|TRBJ1-6
CASSLGRRGPISSPLHF
TGTGCCAGCAGCCTAGGGCGTAGGGGCCCTATCTCTTCACCCCTCCACTTT
>few|TRBD2|TRBV4-2|TRBJ2-7
CASSQDVGLAGASSYEQYF
TGTGCCAGCAGCCAAGATGTAGGACTAGCGGGAGCGTCCTCCTACGAGCAGTACTTC
>NA|TRBD1|TRBV4-3|TRBJ2-7
CASSLGQGSSYEQYF
TGCGCCAGCAGCCTTGGACAGGGGAGCTCCTACGAGCAGTACTTC
>once|NA|TRBV2|TRBJ1-4
CASSDSSTNEKLFF
TGTGCCAGCAGTGACAGCTCAACTAATGAAAAACTGTTTTTT
>NA|TRBD2|TRBV5-1|TRBJ2-1
CASTGPGTRSEQFF
TGCGCCAGCACCGGTCCCGGGACTAGAAGTGAGCAGTTCTTC
>once|TRBD2|TRBV11-2|TRBJ2-2
CASSFGGANTGELFF
TGTGCCAGCAGCTTCGGGGGGGCAAACACCGGGGAGCTGTTTTTT
>NA|NA|TRBV29-1|TRBJ1-5
CSVQAGPGNQPQHF
TGCAGCGTTCAAGCAGGGCCGGGGAATCAGCCCCAGCATTTT
>NA|NA|TRBV30|TRBJ1-1
CAWIEWNTEAFF
TGTGCCTGGATCGAGTGGAACACTGAAGCTTTCTTT
>NA|NA|TRBV30|TRBJ1-5
CAWRGDGGNQPQHF
TGTGCCTGGAGAGGGGATGGAGGCAATCAGCCCCAGCATTTT
>NA|NA|TRBV6-1|TRBJ2-2
CASSEDRVMTGELFF
TGTGCCAGCAGTGAAGACAGGGTGATGACCGGGGAGCTGTTTTTT
>NA|TRBD2|TRBV7-8|TRBJ2-7
CASSTASTSGISYEQYF
TGTGCCAGCAGCACAGCGTCGACTAGCGGGATTAGTTACGAGCAGTACTTC
>NA|NA|TRBV5-1|TRBJ2-2
CASSLPDPYTGELFF
TGCGCCAGCAGCTTGCCCGATCCGTACACCGGGGAGCTGTTTTTT
>once|NA|TRBV28|TRBJ1-5
CASSLSDSMPQHF
TGTGCCAGCAGTTTATCGGACAGCATGCCCCAGCATTTT
>NA|NA|TRBV19|TRBJ2-7
CASTGGGYEQYF
TGTGCCAGTACCGGGGGCGGGTACGAGCAGTACTTC
>NA|NA|TRBV7-2|TRBJ1-4
CASSLGIAGPGEKLFF
TGTGCCAGCAGCTTAGGGATCGCCGGACCGGGTGAAAAACTGTTTTTT
>NA|NA|TRBV6-4|TRBJ1-1
CASRVGVETFF
TGTGCCAGCAGGGTGGGCGTGGAGACTTTCTTT
>NA|NA|TRBV7-9|TRBJ2-3
CASSSISGRRGADTQYF
TGTGCCAGCAGCTCTATTTCGGGGCGAAGGGGGGCAGATACGCAGTATTTT
>NA|NA|TRBV6-6|TRBJ2-5
CASSAGTREETQYF
TGTGCCAGCAGTGCCGGGACGCGAGAAGAGACCCAGTACTTC
>NA|NA|TRBV9|TRBJ2-2
CASSTNTGELFF
TGTGCCAGCAGCACGAACACCGGGGAGCTGTTTTTT
>NA|TRBD2|TRBV19|TRBJ2-3
CASSIQPSGPGNTDTQYF
TGTGCCAGTAGTATACAGCCTAGCGGGCCTGGCAACACAGATACGCAGTATTTT
>NA|NA|TRBV5-4|TRBJ2-3
CASSLGTVTDTQYF
TGTGCCAGCAGCTTGGGGACGGTGACAGATACGCAGTATTTT
>NA|NA|TRBV27|TRBJ2-7
CASSLRRGLYEQYF
TGTGCCAGCAGTTTACGGAGGGGGCTATACGAGCAGTACTTC
>NA|NA|TRBV6-4|TRBJ1-2
CASSDSGRGASYGYTF
TGTGCCAGCAGTGACTCGGGCAGGGGAGCATCCTATGGCTACACCTTC
>NA|TRBD1|TRBV4-3|TRBJ1-5
CASSQEPSLGQGFNQPQHF
TGCGCCAGCAGCCAAGAGCCCTCCCTCGGACAGGGTTTCAATCAGCCCCAGCATTTT
>NA|NA|TRBV19|TRBJ1-3
CASSRAGNTIYF
TGTGCCAGTAGCAGGGCCGGAAACACCATATATTTT
>once|NA|TRBV19|TRBJ1-5
CASSIRWTEDNQPQHF
TGTGCCAGTAGTATTAGGTGGACAGAAGACAATCAGCCCCAGCATTTT
>NA|TRBD2|TRBV18|TRBJ2-4
CASSPGTTLAKNIQYF
TGTGCCAGCTCACCCGGGACTACTCTAGCCAAAAACATTCAGTACTTC
>NA|NA|TRBV10-1|TRBJ2-5
CASSDEGETQYF
TGCGCCAGCAGTGATGAAGGAGAGACCCAGTACTTC
>NA|NA|TRBV6-1|TRBJ1-1
CASTGRSYTEAFF
TGTGCCAGCACCGGACGGTCGTACACTGAAGCTTTCTTT
>NA|NA|TRBV7-9|TRBJ1-5
CASSLADWPQHF
TGTGCCAGCAGCTTAGCGGACTGGCCCCAGCATTTT
>once|TRBD2|TRBV30|TRBJ2-5
CAWIGSGKGKTQYF
TGTGCCTGGATTGGGAGCGGGAAGGGGAAGACCCAGTACTTC
>once|NA|TRBV11-1|TRBJ2-1
CASSPSRAGPQFF
TGTGCCAGCAGCCCGTCGAGGGCGGGGCCGCAGTTCTTC
>NA|NA|TRBV7-2|TRBJ2-5
CASSSPQETQYF
TGTGCCAGCAGCTCGCCGCAAGAGACCCAGTACTTC
>few|TRBD1|TRBV7-6|TRBJ1-4
CASSFLYRGKEKLFF
TGTGCCAGCAGCTTTTTATACAGGGGGAAGGAAAAACTGTTTTTT
>NA|NA|TRBV7-8|TRBJ2-2
CASTAVTGELFF
TGTGCCAGCACCGCAGTCACCGGGGAGCTGTTTTTT
>few|NA|TRBV27|TRBJ1-2
CASNTNAANYGYTF
TGTGCCAGCAATACTAATGCAGCTAACTATGGCTACACCTTC
>NA|NA|TRBV18|TRBJ1-4
CASSPKRASNEKLFF
TGTGCCAGCTCACCTAAACGGGCTTCTAATGAAAAACTGTTTTTT
>NA|NA|TRBV15|TRBJ2-7
CATSRDLGPYEQYF
TGTGCCACCAGCAGAGATCTGGGGCCTTACGAGCAGTACTTC
>NA|NA|TRBV6-1|TRBJ2-7
CATRQSISYEQYF
TGTGCCACTCGACAGTCGATCTCCTACGAGCAGTACTTC